Below are 30 T cell receptor beta chains sequenced from a single sample in a study of T cell responses to AZD1222 COVID-19 vaccine. Assay used: immunoSEQ multiplex PCR; TCRdb lists only in-frame clones, some missing. The sample records 150,000 to 200,000 clones, about nine tenths being singletons. This sample comprised peripheral blood, obtained 28 days after the second AZD1222 dose. Receptor source: an adult who received the AZD1222 COVID-19 vaccine.

This clone has a single count. The chain employs TRBV6-1 and TRBJ2-5, with TRBD1 matching over 7 bases. Germline values: CDR1 MNHNS, CDR2 SASEGT. CDR3 length: 19 amino acids. V lost 0 bases, J lost 2 bases, and 15 bases stayed unmatched. The CDR3: CASSEALPSSGQIQETQYF. CDR3 DNA: TGTGCCAGCAGTGAAGCCCTCCCCAGCTCGGGACAGATACAAGAGACCCAGTACTTC.

This chain joins TRBV9 and TRBJ1-1; TRBD1 aligns across 10 bases. The CDR3 consists of 17 residues. The V and J ends lost 0 bases and 3 bases, in that order; junction bases with no gene match: 8. Germline loops: CDR1 SGDLS, CDR2 YYNGEE. CDR3 nucleotide sequence: TGTGCCAGCAGCGTAGGACCCCTCGGGACAGGGGACACTGAAGCTTTCTTT. This codes for CASSVGPLGTGDTEAFF.

The chain couples TRBV7-3 to TRBJ2-7; 9 positions agree with TRBD1. V was pared by 6 bases and J by 4 bases, with 10 bases of the junction left unmatched. Germline loops: CDR1 SGHTA, CDR2 FQGTGA. The CDR3 sequence is 15 residues long. CDR3 sequence: CASRLPDRGFYEQYF. CDR3 DNA sequence: TGTGCCAGCAGGCTACCGGACAGGGGATTTTACGAGCAGTACTTC. Drawing the rest from reference TRBV7-3 and TRBJ2-7, the complete variable domain is GAGVSQTPSNKVTEKGKYVELRCDPISGHTALYWYRQSLGQGPEFLIYFQGTGAADDSGLPNDRFFAVRPEGSVSTLKIQRTERGDSAVYLCASRLPDRGFYEQYFGPGTRLTVT.

V is TRBV4-2 and J is TRBJ2-5; D not resolved. The ends were cut back, 0 bases at V and 2 bases at J, with 10 bases in the middle. CDR1 and CDR2 from the germline V gene are LGHNA and YNFKEQ. CDR3 size: 15 residues. The CDR3 spells CASSQDALPQETQYF. The CDR3 DNA reads TGTGCCAGCAGCCAAGACGCACTACCTCAAGAGACCCAGTACTTC.

The chain uses TRBV27 and TRBJ1-4, with unresolved D. The CDR3 length is 15 residues. Germline assignment: CDR1 MNHEY and CDR2 SMNVEV (reference sequence). The germline V and J ends were trimmed by 2 bases and 5 bases, with 12 bases remaining between them. The CDR3 DNA reads as TGTGCCAGCAGTTTAGTGGGCCTCGGAAATGAAAAACTGTTTTTT. Amino acid sequence: CASSLVGLGNEKLFF. The whole variable domain, remainder taken from reference TRBV27 and TRBJ1-4, is EAQVTQNPRYLITVTGKKLTVTCSQNMNHEYMSWYRQDPGLGLRQIYYSMNVEVTDKGDVPEGYKVSRKEKRNFPLILESPSPNQTSLYFCASSLVGLGNEKLFFGSGTQLSVL.

V is TRBV6-1 and J is TRBJ1-2; 7 bases are a match to TRBD1. V shed 0 bases, J shed 8 bases, and the junction held 6 bases outside the gene matches. The germline CDR1 and CDR2 sequences are MNHNS and SASEGT. The CDR3 sequence is 14 residues long. Here the CDR3 reads CASSEAGGTVGYTF. CDR3 sequence (DNA): TGTGCCAGCAGTGAAGCGGGGGGGACAGTCGGCTACACCTTC.

This rearrangement joins TRBV5-1 to TRBJ2-1; D tentatively fits TRBD1 or TRBD2 (6 bases each). Germline CDR1 and CDR2: SGHRS and YFSETQ. Deletions cut 6 bases from V and 2 bases from J, with 15 bases between. This CDR3 contains 15 residues. The DNA of the CDR3 is TGCGCCAGCACCCCGCCCGGGGGCACCTACAATGAGCAGTTCTTC. Amino acids: CASTPPGGTYNEQFF.

This chain uses TRBV27 with TRBJ1-2, with 8 nucleotides matching TRBD1. Germline V CDR1 and CDR2: MNHEY, SMNVEV (reference sequence). The CDR3 is 17 amino acids. Trimming at V came to 8 bases and at J to 7 bases, leaving 21 bases not matched to a gene. For the CDR3, the DNA is TGTGCCAGCGGGATACCGGGACAGGATGAGGCCTGGGGTGGCTACACCTTC. Translation gives CASGIPGQDEAWGGYTF.

The CDR3 DNA sequence: TGTGCCAGCAGCGGAGACAGCAATGAGCAGTTCTTC. Its translation: CASSGDSNEQFF. The rearrangement links TRBV6-5 to TRBJ2-1; D may be TRBD1 (5 bases). Trimming pared 6 bases from V and 6 bases from J, leaving 9 bases between. CDR1 and CDR2 from the germline V gene are MNHEY and SVGAGI. The CDR3 is made up of 12 amino acids.

The chain has TRBV9 and TRBJ1-1; 7 nucleotides line up with TRBD1. Germline values: CDR1 SGDLS, CDR2 YYNGEE. This CDR3 region has 17 residues. The ends lost 0 bases at V and 1 base at J; junction bases unmatched: 9. The CDR3 spells CASSVGPVTGSNTEAFF. The CDR3 nucleotides read TGTGCCAGCAGCGTAGGACCCGTGACAGGGTCGAACACTGAAGCTTTCTTT.

The V and J genes are TRBV7-9 and TRBJ2-7; 9 bases are shared with TRBD2. Germline V lookup: CDR1 SEHNR, CDR2 FQNEAQ (reference sequence). The CDR3 covers 17 residues. With V trimmed by 3 bases and J by 5 bases, 14 bases remained unmatched. The CDR3 DNA sequence: TGTGCCAGCAGCTTGGGTTTACTGGGGCGGGAGGGCGACGAGCAGTACTTC. Translated, it gives CASSLGLLGREGDEQYF.

This clone was seen more than once but under ten times. The chain carries TRBV6-5 and TRBJ1-2; D is possibly TRBD1 (5 bases). The CDR3 runs to 14 residues. V lost 2 bases, J lost 5 bases, and 12 bases lay in between. Germline CDR1 MNHEY, CDR2 SVGAGI. The DNA for the CDR3 is TGTGCCAGCAGTTACCGGCAGGGTTGGTATGGCTACACCTTC. Translated, it gives CASSYRQGWYGYTF.

DNA for the CDR3: TGTGCCATTGCCAGGGAATCGGCGGAGCAGTTCTTC. This translates into CAIARESAEQFF. This sequence joins TRBV10-3 and TRBJ2-1; TRBD1 might be the D (5 bases). The V end was cut by 9 bases, the J end by 10 bases, with 16 bases between. Germline CDR1 reads ENHRY; CDR2 reads SYGVKD. The CDR3 runs 12 residues.

The chain links TRBV20-1 to TRBJ2-1, with 9 bases matching TRBD2. CDR3 length equals 17 residues. V trimming: 3 bases; J trimming: 0 bases; junction bases outside the gene matches: 9. Germline V gene sequence: CDR1 DFQATT, CDR2 SNEGSKA (reference sequence). The CDR3 reads CSASKASGASSYNEQFF. The DNA for the CDR3 is TGCAGTGCTAGTAAGGCTAGCGGGGCCAGCTCCTACAATGAGCAGTTCTTC.

The rearrangement links TRBV7-9 to TRBJ1-5; perhaps TRBD1 as D (6 bases). The CDR3 is 16 amino acids. The germline CDR1 and CDR2 sequences are SEHNR and FQNEAQ (reference sequence). V shed 5 bases and J shed 6 bases, with 20 bases lying between them. The CDR3 coding sequence is TGTGCCAGCAGCATCCCCAACCGGGACATCACTCAGCCCCAGCATTTT. Encoded protein: CASSIPNRDITQPQHF.

V usage is TRBV9 and J usage is TRBJ2-7; 11 bases line up with TRBD2. This CDR3 has 16 amino acids. Germline values: CDR1 SGDLS, CDR2 YYNGEE. V trimming: 0 bases; J trimming: 4 bases; junction bases outside the gene matches: 6. The CDR3 protein is CASSVAASGGTYEQYF. As DNA, the CDR3 is TGTGCCAGCAGCGTAGCTGCTAGCGGGGGGACGTACGAGCAGTACTTC. The whole variable domain, remainder taken from reference TRBV9 and TRBJ2-7, is DSGVTQTPKHLITATGQRVTLRCSPRSGDLSVYWYQQSLDQGLQFLIQYYNGEERAKGNILERFSAQQFPDLHSELNLSSLELGDSALYFCASSVAASGGTYEQYFGPGTRLTVT.

The rearrangement links TRBV11-3 to TRBJ2-7; D is possibly TRBD2 (6 bases). Trimming took 0 bases from V and 8 from J, leaving 8 bases between them. Germline V gives CDR1 SGHNT, CDR2 YENEEA. This CDR3 region has 12 residues. The DNA for the CDR3 is TGTGCCAGCAGCTTAGATCGCGGGAAGCAGTACTTC. Residues: CASSLDRGKQYF.

The V gene is TRBV28, the J gene TRBJ2-3, with 14 bases aligning to TRBD2. Looked up from germline, CDR1 is MDHEN and CDR2 is SYDVKM. V gave up 4 bases and J gave up 4 bases; unmatched junction bases: 7. The CDR3 is made up of 17 amino acids. In DNA form, the CDR3 reads TGTGCCAGCAGTTCAAGAGGGACTAGCGGGAGTGCAGATACGCAGTATTTT. This codes for CASSSRGTSGSADTQYF.

The J gene is TRBJ2-1, the V gene TRBV6-6; possible D gene TRBD2, 6 bases. CDR1 MNHNY and CDR2 SVGAGI come from the germline V gene (reference sequence). The CDR3 has 16 residues. V lost 0 bases to trimming and J lost 6 bases, with 15 bases between them. This CDR3 is CASSYSYREPVNEQFF. The DNA for the CDR3 is TGTGCCAGCAGTTACTCGTACCGGGAGCCGGTCAATGAGCAGTTCTTC.

This clone has just one count. The rearrangement uses TRBV18 and TRBJ1-2, with 9 bases that match TRBD1. The CDR3 runs 15 residues. Germline assignment: CDR1 KGHSH and CDR2 LQKENI. V shed 1 base, J shed 3 bases, and the junction held 3 bases outside the gene matches. The CDR3 DNA reads TGTGCCAGCTCACCACAACAGGGGGCCGACTATGGCTACACCTTC. Protein: CASSPQQGADYGYTF.

This sequence joins TRBV5-6 and TRBJ2-3, with 12 bases aligning to TRBD2. The ends lost 0 bases at V and 6 bases at J; junction bases unmatched: 5. The CDR3 loop spans 16 amino acids. The germline V gene encodes CDR1 SGHDT and CDR2 YYEEEE. As DNA, the CDR3 is TGTGCCAGCAGCTTGGGAGTTCTAGCGGGAGGGGATACGCAGTATTTT. Translation: CASSLGVLAGGDTQYF.

This clone showed up many times. The rearrangement joins TRBV28 to TRBJ1-3; 7 nucleotides match TRBD1. Germline trimming cut 11 bases from V and 6 bases from J; bases unmatched to any gene: 16. Per the germline V gene, CDR1 is MDHEN and CDR2 is SYDVKM. The CDR3 contains 15 residues. The CDR3: CAGAGGQSIPNTIYF. The CDR3 nucleotides read TGTGCCGGTGCGGGGGGACAGAGCATCCCAAACACCATATATTTT.

The chain recombines TRBV7-2 with TRBJ1-2; D remains unclear. This CDR3 is built from 13 residues. CDR1 is SGHTA and CDR2 is FQGNSA in the germline V gene. The V gene lost 5 bases and the J gene lost 3 bases, with 10 bases spanning the gap. CDR3 nucleotide sequence: TGTGCCAGCAGCGAAGGTCGAGACTATGGCTACACCTTC. Translation: CASSEGRDYGYTF.

This chain joins TRBV18 and TRBJ1-6; D might be TRBD1 (6 bases). CDR1 is KGHSH, CDR2 LQKENI, per germline. V lost 2 bases to trimming and J lost 0 bases, with 17 bases between them. This CDR3 is 19 amino acids long. The CDR3, as DNA: TGTGCCAGCTCACCATTCATGGACAGCGAAAGCTCCTATAATTCACCCCTCCACTTT. It yields the protein CASSPFMDSESSYNSPLHF.

This clone was found a few times. This chain connects TRBV3-1 (or the pseudogene TRBV3-2) to TRBJ2-2; D is undetermined. Per germline, CDR1 LGHDT and CDR2 YNNKEL (reference sequence). Trimming took off 4 bases at V and 5 bases at J, with 5 bases between the two ends. This CDR3 contains 12 residues. The CDR3 DNA reads TGTGCCAGCAGCCTCCTAACCGGGGAGCTGTTTTTT. Amino acids: CASSLLTGELFF.

The genes are TRBV5-6 and TRBJ1-2, with 9 bases fitting TRBD1. Germline CDR1 SGHDT, CDR2 YYEEEE. CDR3 length: 14 residues. Germline trimming cut 4 bases from V and 5 bases from J; bases unmatched to any gene: 6. The CDR3 here is CASSKDRGRYGYTF. CDR3 bases: TGTGCCAGCAGCAAAGACAGGGGGAGGTATGGCTACACCTTC.

The chain is built from TRBV10-2 and TRBJ1-5; the D is unclear. Germline CDR1 WSHSY, CDR2 SAAADI. Trimming took off 2 bases at V and 1 base at J, with 12 bases between the two ends. The CDR3 covers 16 residues. The CDR3 nucleotides are TGCGCCAGCAGTGAGGGGTCACCTTGGAGCAATCAGCCCCAGCATTTT. Its translation: CASSEGSPWSNQPQHF.

V gene TRBV20-1 combines with J gene TRBJ1-5; maybe TRBD1 (5 bases). V lost 3 bases and J 6 bases, leaving 24 bases between the germline ends. The CDR3 has 17 residues. Germline V gene sequence: CDR1 DFQATT, CDR2 SNEGSKA (reference sequence). The CDR3 sequence is CSASPLVGAAEAQPQHF. DNA of the CDR3: TGCAGTGCTAGTCCCCTTGTCGGGGCAGCCGAAGCTCAGCCCCAGCATTTT.

The chain employs TRBV18 and TRBJ1-1; 9 bases match TRBD1. Germline trimming cut 1 base from V and 0 bases from J; bases unmatched to any gene: 0. This CDR3 contains 15 residues. Germline V lookup: CDR1 KGHSH, CDR2 LQKENI. The CDR3 reads CASSPRTGVNTEAFF. CDR3 coding DNA: TGTGCCAGCTCACCACGGACAGGGGTGAACACTGAAGCTTTCTTT.

V is TRBV28 and J is TRBJ1-6; 7 positions agree with TRBD1. The CDR3 totals 14 residues. Germline CDR1 is MDHEN and CDR2 is SYDVKM. V lost 5 bases and J lost 4; bases outside the gene matches: 2. In DNA form, the CDR3 reads TGTGCCAGCAGTGAACAGGGGTATAATTCACCCCTCCACTTT. It translates to CASSEQGYNSPLHF.